This TCR beta chain came from a study of T cell responses to AZD1222 COVID-19 vaccine. The CDR3 spans 14 residues. The germline V and J ends were trimmed by 1 base and 0 bases, with 8 bases remaining between them. Germline values: CDR1 SGHTS, CDR2 YDEGEE. The repertoire was sequenced with immunoSEQ multiplex PCR; TCRdb's copy has only in-frame clones and lacks some. The sample has around 70,000 clones; more than 65% are singletons. Sequences were derived from peripheral blood, sampled on day 0 of MenACWY control vaccination. The origin of this receptor is an adult in good health. This chain links TRBV5-8 with TRBJ2-7; D uncertain. CDR3 sequence: CASSLPLTSYEQYF. The DNA of the CDR3 is TGTGCCAGCAGCTTGCCCCTAACCTCCTACGAGCAGTACTTC.